This T cell receptor beta chain was obtained from a study of shared clonotypes between healthy human individuals. The study, taken as a whole, reports: Between a few donors, naive CD4 clonotypes were shared at a level of about 5%.

A note on this clone: Its target is unknown.

The CDR3 runs to 14 residues. Trimming at V came to 4 bases and at J to 2 bases, leaving 3 bases not matched to a gene. CDR1 and CDR2 (germline): SGHTS, YDEGEE. Using immunoSEQ multiplex PCR, the repertoire was profiled, and TCRdb retains in-frame clones only, with some absent. Here the sample spans millions of clones, over 85% being singletons. The chain combines TRBV5-8 with TRBJ1-3; 7 bases fit TRBD1. The clonotype comes from a man aged 18 to 29 in good health. Some clones in this sample may be carry-over from other donors' samples. The sequenced sample consisted of naive CD4+ T cells from PBMCs. Sample subset: CD45RA+ positively selected. The CDR3 DNA follows: TGTGCCAGCAGCGAAGGGACAGCTGGAAACACCATATATTTT. Its protein product is CASSEGTAGNTIYF.